The following is a T cell receptor (beta chain) sequence with its context. The antigen remains unidentified. Measured with immunoSEQ multiplex PCR; TCRdb has only the in-frame clones, and not every one. The sample carries about 100,000 clones, nearly 90% recorded once. This CDR3 is 15 amino acids long. The V end lost 0 bases, the J end lost 5 bases, and 13 bases lay between the germline ends. Germline CDR1 ENHRY, CDR2 SYGVKD. These data originate in a study of T cell responses to AZD1222 COVID-19 vaccine. Study-wide points: Close to half of all spike-specific TCRs reportedly target regions of the variants that are unmutated.

The receptor comes from an adult who received the AZD1222 COVID-19 vaccine. The sample here was peripheral blood, taken 28 days after the second AZD1222 dose. The chain joins TRBV10-3 to TRBJ1-2, with D possibly matching TRBD1 (5 bases). The CDR3 region is CAISESPTAGYGYTF. The CDR3 coding sequence is TGTGCCATCAGTGAGTCCCCGACAGCGGGGTATGGCTACACCTTC.